The entry below gives a single T cell receptor (beta chain) sequence along with its context. Its cognate antigen has yet to be identified. Base qualities are not at hand, and no much larger clone is one base apart. Per the germline V gene, SNHLY is the CDR1 and FYNNEI is the CDR2. V and J lose 5 bases and 4 bases, and a span of 17 bases separates them. The CDR3 spans 15 residues, from the cysteine through the phenylalanine. The only DNA kept is the CDR3, 45 bases in frame from the first base. Genomic DNA was extracted from sorted cells for sequencing of the TCRbeta CDR3 region. TCRbeta CDR3 regions were sequenced using the immunoSEQ Assay. TCRdb provides this immuneACCESS table in a form limited to in-frame rearrangements. Some clones are lacking; in checked studies, under half of them reflect an unresolved V gene, and why the rest are absent is not known. Within this sample are roughly 70,000 clones, with about 80% of them counted one time only. Roughly 2% of the sample is taken by the ten largest.

This entry is derived from a study of OX40 agonist ivuxolimab in advanced cancers. General notes on the study: Ivuxolimab was a fully human IgG2 agonistic monoclonal antibody targeting the costimulatory receptor OX40 (CD134). Partial responses were achieved by three dose-escalation patients, of whom one had hepatocellular carcinoma and two had cutaneous melanoma. Prior anti-PD-1, anti-PD-L1 or anti-CTLA-4 therapy was permitted, and about 40% of dose-escalation patients had received checkpoint inhibitors. The point of sequencing TCRbeta in the periphery was to test whether ivuxolimab changed TCR sequence diversity and drove clonal T-cell expansion. Among the approximately 50 dose-escalation patients, about 19 had hepatocellular carcinoma, some 15 melanoma, 9 renal cell carcinoma and 9 head and neck cancer. Intravenous ivuxolimab was administered to patients every 2 weeks at six dose levels: 0.01, 0.1, 0.3, 1.5, 3 and 10 mg/kg. The paper covers the monotherapy dose-escalation part of the phase I ivuxolimab trial, which included N of about 56 patients. A male proportion of roughly 80% and a mean age of approximately 62 years, ranging from 23 to 79, were recorded for the dose-escalation cohort.

What the study reported, not specific to this receptor: In the 0.1-3.0 mg/kg groups, partial responders had among the lowest normalized peripheral clonal expansion, particularly in CD8+ T cells. Low levels of normalized T-cell clonal expansion were also shown by some nonresponding patients. The antigen specificity of the peripheral T cells that underwent clonal expansion was not determined. Clonal expansion of both CD4+ and CD8+ blood T cells was observed from baseline to week 6 at doses 0.1 to 3.0 mg/kg. On average, CD8+ T cells showed more expanded clones than CD4+ T cells after ivuxolimab.

The trial excluded patients who had a history of autoimmune disease or who were on systemic immunosuppression. In every dose cohort, peripheral blood was drawn for TCR sequencing at baseline, cycle 4 day 1, and cycle 7 day 1. Samples came from an open-label, multicenter, first-in-human phase I dose-escalation trial of ivuxolimab. Adults with locally advanced or metastatic melanoma, renal cell carcinoma, hepatocellular carcinoma or head and neck squamous cell carcinoma were enrolled in the trial. Before TCR sequencing, CD4+ T cells and CD8+ T cells were sorted from peripheral blood as separate populations.

The receptor comes from an adult with an advanced solid tumor such as melanoma, head and neck, liver or kidney cancer. Sequencing used CD4+ or CD8+ T cells sorted from blood, obtained in a trial of the OX40 agonist ivuxolimab. The chain employs TRBV2 and TRBJ2-5, and TRBD2 may be the D gene, going by 5 matching bases. The CDR3 reads as follows: CASSTLAGWTETQYF. At the DNA level, the sequence is TGTGCCAGCAGTACCCTCGCGGGTTGGACAGAGACCCAGTACTTC.